Presented here are 29 T cell receptor beta chains from one specimen sequenced in a study of T cells in Graves' hyperthyroidism and ophthalmopathy. The CDR3 regions of TCR beta were amplified from RNA transcripts. HTBI primers were the set used in a first-round RT-PCR of the TCR CDR3. MiXCR was run by TCRdb on the multiplex PCR reads, yielding one entry per CDR3 protein. The sample includes more than 450,000 distinct CDR3 sequences, just under 20% of them seen just once. Sequencing input: blood. All receptors come from a man between 40 and 49 years old with Graves' ophthalmopathy.

This clonotype was counted many times. An end of the junction differs from the germline gene, which may be a read error. This chain joins TRBV12-3 or TRBV12-4 and TRBJ1-5; no clear D gene. This CDR3 has 12 amino acids. The CDR3 region has the DNA TGTGCCAGCAGCTTAGTGGATCAGCCCCAGCATTTT. This sequence encodes CASSLVDQPQHF.

The V and J genes are TRBV6-1 and TRBJ1-5; possible D gene TRBD1, 6 bases. Germline loops: CDR1 MNHNS, CDR2 SASEGT. This CDR3 comprises 19 residues. The V gene lost 6 bases and the J gene lost 5 bases, with 29 bases spanning the gap. CDR3 sequence: CASSPNPWLGGPGYQPQHF. CDR3 nucleotide sequence: TGTGCCAGCAGCCCGAATCCCTGGTTAGGGGGGCCGGGTTATCAGCCCCAGCATTTT.

In its sample, this clonotype was seen many times. The gene calls are TRBV2 and TRBJ2-5, with 7 bases fitting TRBD2. CDR3 length: 13 amino acids. J was trimmed by 5 bases and V by 5 bases; bases with no gene match: 5. In germline, CDR1 is SNHLY, CDR2 FYNNEI. The CDR3 nucleotides are TGTGCCAGCAGTAAGACTAGCCCGGAGACCCAGTACTTC. The encoded protein is CASSKTSPETQYF.

At least ten counts were recorded for this clonotype. The rearrangement links TRBV27 to TRBJ2-3; possibly TRBD2 for D (6 bases). The V gene's germline CDR1 is MNHEY and CDR2 SMNVEV (reference sequence). There are 14 residues in the CDR3. Trimming took off 5 bases at V and 4 bases at J, with 13 bases between the two ends. The CDR3 sequence is CASSMGLRADTQYF. CDR3 DNA: TGTGCCAGCAGTATGGGACTGAGGGCAGATACGCAGTATTTT.

Notes on this clonotype: The junction shows a germline mismatch at one end, possibly a read error. The chain recombines TRBV7-3 with TRBJ2-7; D ambiguous. This CDR3 contains 13 residues. Looked up from germline, CDR1 is SGHTA and CDR2 is FQGTGA. CDR3 amino acids: CASSPHATYGQYF. The CDR3 bases are TGTGCCAGCAGCCCCCACGCGACCTACGGGCAGTACTTC.

The chain joins TRBV28 to TRBJ2-7; TRBD1 agrees at 10 bases. This CDR3 comprises 14 residues. Germline lookup yields CDR1 MDHEN and CDR2 SYDVKM. J gave up 5 bases and V 3 bases, and 4 bases lay outside the gene matches. CDR3 in DNA: TGTGCCAGCAGTTTGAGGGACAGGGGACACGAGCAGTACTTC. Its protein is CASSLRDRGHEQYF.

In this sample, this clonotype turned up a few times. The chain has TRBV19 and TRBJ2-1; 8 bases align to TRBD2. Germline assignment: CDR1 LNHDA and CDR2 SQIVND (reference sequence). V trimming: 1 base; J trimming: 0 bases; junction bases outside the gene matches: 2. This CDR3 spans 16 amino acids. The CDR3 is CASSIVLADSYNEQFF. The CDR3 nucleotides are TGTGCCAGTAGTATAGTACTAGCGGACTCCTACAATGAGCAGTTCTTC.

The chain has TRBV10-3 and TRBJ1-2; D remains ambiguous. The CDR3 is 13 residues long. Germline V gives CDR1 ENHRY, CDR2 SYGVKD. The V end was cut by 8 bases, the J end by 6 bases, with 16 bases between. Here the CDR3 reads CAIVGEKDHGYTF. CDR3 bases: TGTGCCATCGTCGGGGAGAAGGACCATGGCTACACCTTC.

This clonotype was observed many times. The gene calls are TRBV7-2 and TRBJ2-3; 8 bases fit TRBD1. The J segment lost 7 bases and the V segment lost 4 bases, leaving 4 bases of the junction unmatched. Germline CDR1 reads SGHTA; CDR2 reads FQGNSA. This CDR3 contains 13 residues. The CDR3 sequence is CASSSLRGHTQYF. The DNA for the CDR3 is TGTGCCAGCAGCTCCCTCAGGGGGCATACGCAGTATTTT.

In its sample, this clonotype was seen a few times. The J gene is TRBJ2-2, the V gene TRBV12-3 or TRBV12-4; TRBD1 matches 8 bases. V lost 6 bases, J lost 9 bases, and 9 bases stayed unmatched. The CDR3 is 14 residues long. The CDR3 DNA follows: TGTGCCAGCAGCTCCCAGACAGGGGCCCGGGAGCTGTTTTTT. Protein: CASSSQTGARELFF.

This clonotype was seen just once. A much larger clone is a single base away; this may be a read error. The rearrangement joins TRBV3-1 to TRBJ2-5, with 8 positions matching TRBD1. The ends lost 1 base at V and 5 bases at J; junction bases unmatched: 9. Germline loops: CDR1 LGHDT, CDR2 YNNKEL (reference sequence). The CDR3 consists of 16 residues. The CDR3 DNA reads TGTGCCAGCAGCCAAGCCCGGGACAGGTTTGTGGAGACCCAGTACTTC. It is translated as CASSQARDRFVETQYF.

This clonotype showed up just a few times. This sequence may be a read error, since a much larger clone differs from it by one base. The V and J genes are TRBV9 and TRBJ1-1, with 8 bases aligning to TRBD1. Germline values: CDR1 SGDLS, CDR2 YYNGEE. V shed 3 bases and J 0 bases; nucleotides not matched to a gene: 1. The CDR3 is 14 residues long. The CDR3 protein is CASSGQGMNTEAFF. CDR3 sequence (DNA): TGTGCCAGCAGCGGACAGGGGATGAACACTGAAGCTTTCTTT.

This clonotype occurred a few times. The chain recombines TRBV29-1 with TRBJ1-1, with a tentative D call TRBD1 (5 bases). This CDR3 has 15 amino acids. The ends were cut back, 6 bases at V and 0 bases at J, with 17 bases in the middle. Germline V gene lookup returns CDR1 SQVTM and CDR2 ANQGSEA. The CDR3 DNA sequence: TGCAGCGTGGGACCCCGGGTTCGGGTGAACACTGAAGCTTTCTTT. Translating it yields CSVGPRVRVNTEAFF.

This clonotype was counted ten times or more. The chain links TRBV13 to TRBJ2-1; D may be TRBD1 or TRBD2 (6 bases each). V lost 3 bases and J 7 bases, leaving 19 bases between the germline ends. There are 16 residues in the CDR3. The germline CDR1 and CDR2 sequences are PRHDT and FYEKMQ (reference sequence). In DNA, the CDR3 is TGTGCCAGCAGCTTCGGACCGCCGAGAGGGGGGAATGAGCAGTTCTTC. It yields the protein CASSFGPPRGGNEQFF.

This clonotype was counted at least ten times. This rearrangement joins TRBV12-3 or TRBV12-4 to TRBJ1-5; D not resolved. The germline V and J ends were trimmed by 6 bases and 2 bases, with 11 bases remaining between them. This CDR3 has 14 amino acids. This CDR3 is CASSWTQGNQPQHF. As DNA, the CDR3 is TGTGCCAGCAGCTGGACGCAGGGCAATCAGCCCCAGCATTTT.

This clonotype was observed at least ten times. The V call is TRBV13, the J call TRBJ2-3, with D unresolved. The CDR3 has 14 amino acids. Between the trimmed V and J ends, which lost 3 bases and 0 bases, there was a span of 7 bases. Germline V CDR1 and CDR2: PRHDT, FYEKMQ (reference sequence). CDR3 protein: CASSFRKSTDTQYF. The CDR3 DNA is TGTGCCAGCAGCTTCCGGAAGAGCACAGATACGCAGTATTTT.

This clonotype was counted at least ten times. The CDR3 region has the DNA TGTGCCAGCAGTTTCACAGGGAAACAGCCCCAGCATTTT. Translated, it gives CASSFTGKQPQHF. The gene calls are TRBV6-1 and TRBJ1-5; perhaps TRBD1 as D (6 bases). Trimming removed 5 bases from V and 7 bases from J, with 12 bases in between. CDR3 length: 13 residues. Looked up from germline, CDR1 is MNHNS and CDR2 is SASEGT.

The chain recombines TRBV6-1 with TRBJ1-5; 7 nucleotides agree with TRBD1. The CDR3 sequence is 15 residues long. Germline CDR1 MNHNS, CDR2 SASEGT. The V segment lost 7 bases and the J segment 6 bases; nucleotides outside the gene matches: 12. Written as DNA, the CDR3 is TGTGCCAGCACCCGGGCAGGGCAGGGGGGTCAGCCCCAGCATTTT. Translated, it gives CASTRAGQGGQPQHF.

The chain has TRBV7-9 and TRBJ1-4; possibly TRBD1 for D (6 bases). The CDR3 length is 14 residues. V was shortened by 5 bases and J by 8 bases, with 15 bases between the two germline ends. The germline CDR1 and CDR2 sequences are SEHNR and FQNEAQ (reference sequence). The CDR3 sequence is CASSQGQGREKLFF. The CDR3, as DNA: TGTGCCAGCAGCCAAGGGCAGGGGAGAGAAAAACTGTTTTTT.

This clonotype was recorded a few times. This chain joins TRBV20-1 and TRBJ2-3; a weak D match, TRBD2 (5 bases). V was clipped by 4 bases and J by 5 bases, with 25 bases between them. In germline, CDR1 is DFQATT, CDR2 SNEGSKA (reference sequence). The length of the CDR3 is 17 residues. The CDR3 loop reads CSAILEADFNTIDTQYF. CDR3 DNA: TGCAGTGCTATTCTGGAGGCTGACTTCAACACCATAGATACGCAGTATTTT.

This clonotype was counted only a few times. The V call is TRBV27, the J call TRBJ2-7; 10 bases agree with TRBD2. Germline trimming cut 0 bases from V and 4 bases from J; bases unmatched to any gene: 3. Germline V lookup: CDR1 MNHEY, CDR2 SMNVEV (reference sequence). The CDR3 spans 15 residues. CDR3 residues: CASSLSASGGYEQYF. In DNA form, the CDR3 reads TGTGCCAGCAGTTTATCAGCTAGCGGGGGTTACGAGCAGTACTTC.

Regarding this clonotype: A much more abundant neighbour one base away suggests this may be a read error. This chain uses TRBV7-3 with TRBJ2-7; D gene uncertain. The V end was cut by 2 bases, the J end by 9 bases, with 17 bases between. Germline CDR1 is SGHTA and CDR2 is FQGTGA. The CDR3 covers 14 residues. The CDR3 bases are TGTGCCAGCAGCTTAGGTTTCTCCCAACCGTCGCAGTACTTC. Translating it yields CASSLGFSQPSQYF.

This clonotype occurred a few times. The chain is built from TRBV20-1 and TRBJ1-1, with D maybe TRBD1 (5 bases). Germline V gene data show CDR1 as DFQATT and CDR2 as SNEGSKA (reference sequence). The CDR3 is made up of 14 amino acids. Trimming took 2 bases from V and 6 from J, leaving 16 bases between them. The CDR3 DNA reads as TGCAGTGCTAGACAGTTTTCAGGGTTGGCTGAAGCTTTCTTT. Amino acids: CSARQFSGLAEAFF.

This chain joins TRBV20-1 and TRBJ2-1; 10 bases are a match to TRBD1. This CDR3 region has 13 residues. Germline values: CDR1 DFQATT, CDR2 SNEGSKA (reference sequence). In DNA, the CDR3 is TGCAGAGGACAGGGGGTTTTATTCGGGGAGCAGTTCTTC. The encoded protein is CRGQGVLFGEQFF.

Ten or more counts support this clonotype. This chain joins TRBV12-3 or TRBV12-4 and TRBJ1-1; D possibly corresponds to TRBD1 (5 bases). There are 15 residues in the CDR3. V was shortened by 6 bases and J by 3 bases, with 17 bases between the two germline ends. The CDR3 protein is CASSHLQGVDTEAFF. CDR3 in DNA: TGTGCCAGCAGCCACCTCCAGGGCGTAGACACTGAAGCTTTCTTT.

This clonotype has only a few counts. The gene calls are TRBV7-8 and TRBJ1-1, with D unclear. Trimming removed 0 bases from V and 1 base from J, with 18 bases in between. The CDR3 totals 18 residues. Germline CDR1 and CDR2: SGHVS and FQNEAQ. The CDR3 DNA follows: TGTGCCAGCAGCTTAGCGAACAGCCGGATTACCGAGAACACTGAAGCTTTCTTT. It is translated as CASSLANSRITENTEAFF.

The chain employs TRBV4-3 and TRBJ1-2; TRBD1 aligns across 8 bases. Germline-derived CDR1 and CDR2 are LGHNA and YSLEER. The V gene end was trimmed by 0 bases and the J gene end by 7 bases; junction bases not matched to a gene: 7. The CDR3 consists of 15 residues. The CDR3, as DNA: TGCGCCAGCAGCCAAGATCAGGGGGCAACGAGTGGCTACACCTTC. Protein sequence: CASSQDQGATSGYTF.

The chain links TRBV27 to TRBJ2-2; a weak D match, TRBD2 (5 bases). The germline V gene encodes CDR1 MNHEY and CDR2 SMNVEV (reference sequence). Between the trimmed V and J ends, which lost 0 bases and 7 bases, there was a span of 12 bases. CDR3 size: 15 residues. CDR3 region: CASSLSRGSSGELFF. The CDR3 coding sequence is TGTGCCAGCAGTTTATCCCGGGGTTCTAGCGGGGAGCTGTTTTTT.

This clonotype was seen at least ten times. This chain links TRBV4-1 with TRBJ2-7; 9 bases line up with TRBD1. The V segment lost 0 bases and the J segment 7 bases; nucleotides outside the gene matches: 4. This CDR3 comprises 14 residues. Per the germline V gene, CDR1 is MGHRA and CDR2 is YSYEKL. For the CDR3, the DNA is TGCGCCAGCAGCCAAGAGGGACAGGGAGGGGAGCAGTACTTC. The encoded protein is CASSQEGQGGEQYF.